This T cell receptor (beta chain) was obtained from a study of spatial heterogeneity in lung cancer. Trimming removed 6 bases from V and 3 bases from J; junction bases left unmatched: 7. The CDR3 has 14 amino acids. Germline V gene data show CDR1 as LGHDT and CDR2 as YNNKEL (reference sequence). Via MiXCR, TCRdb re-called the 5' RACE reads, giving one row per CDR3 protein. The sample contains around 70,000 distinct CDR3 sequences, 8% to 10% of which appear only once. Described time point: blood at routine non-recurrence follow-up after resection. Whole RNA came from tumor, nontumor lung or frozen PBMC and was sequenced without being sorted. This clonotype was recorded many times.

The sequence derives from a female donor with early-stage non-small cell lung cancer. The input for sequencing was PBMCs, taken at follow-up. The chain uses TRBV3-1 and TRBJ2-5; TRBD2 matches at 7 bases. The CDR3 sequence: CASRPLAGEETQYF. The CDR3 DNA reads TGTGCCAGCAGACCTTTAGCGGGTGAAGAGACCCAGTACTTC.